This TCR beta chain was retrieved from a study of memory CD4+ T cells and cytomegalovirus serostatus. Whole-study results and caveats: Each of approximately 69 CMV-associated TCRbeta sequences occurred in one to five individuals.

The sort gate was single viable CD3+CD4+CD8-CD45RO+ cells for memory CD4+ T cells. Sequencing used immunoSEQ multiplex PCR; TCRdb keeps in-frame clones, though not all of them. The sample lists approximately 40,000 clones, 76% occurring once. This clone appeared a single time. Antigen unknown. Germline CDR1 and CDR2: LNHDA and SQIVND (reference sequence). Trimming took 8 bases from V and 0 from J, leaving 17 bases between them. This CDR3 region has 16 residues. Input material: memory CD4+ T cells from blood. This clonotype was sampled from an adult in good health and CMV-seronegative. This rearrangement joins TRBV19 to TRBJ1-5, with D unresolved. CDR3 residues: CASAGPRLHSNQPQHF. CDR3 DNA: TGTGCCAGTGCCGGACCCAGACTCCATAGCAATCAGCCCCAGCATTTT.